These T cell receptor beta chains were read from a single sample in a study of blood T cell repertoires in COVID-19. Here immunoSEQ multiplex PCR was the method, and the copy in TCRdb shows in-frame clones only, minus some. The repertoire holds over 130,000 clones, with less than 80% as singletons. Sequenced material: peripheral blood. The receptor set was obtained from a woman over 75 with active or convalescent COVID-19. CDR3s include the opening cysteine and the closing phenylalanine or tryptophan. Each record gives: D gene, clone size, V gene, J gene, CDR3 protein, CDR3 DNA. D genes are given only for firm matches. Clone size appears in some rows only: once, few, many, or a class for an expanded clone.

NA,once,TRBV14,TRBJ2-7,CASSQAHVRDEQYF,TGTGCCAGCAGCCAAGCCCATGTACGGGACGAGCAGTACTTC
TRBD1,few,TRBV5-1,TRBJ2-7,CASSKDRGHAYEQYF,TGCGCCAGCAGCAAGGACAGGGGGCATGCCTACGAGCAGTACTTC
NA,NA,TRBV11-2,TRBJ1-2,CASSILTGDYGYTF,TGTGCCAGCAGTATACTGACAGGCGACTATGGCTACACCTTC
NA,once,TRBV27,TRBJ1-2,CASSLAGEYGYTF,TGTGCCAGCAGTTTAGCCGGGGAGTATGGCTACACCTTC
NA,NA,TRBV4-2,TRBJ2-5,CASSHSRGGPVETQYF,TGTGCCAGCAGCCACTCACGGGGAGGACCAGTGGAGACCCAGTACTTC
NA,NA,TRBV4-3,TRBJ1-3,CASSQEVRRRNTIYF,TGCGCCAGCAGCCAAGAGGTCAGGAGGCGAAACACCATATATTTT
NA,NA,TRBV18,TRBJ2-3,CASSLVDTQYF,TGTGCCAGCTCCCTTGTGGATACGCAGTATTTT
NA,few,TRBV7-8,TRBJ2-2,CASRTGPGELFF,TGTGCCAGCAGAACAGGGCCCGGGGAGCTGTTTTTT
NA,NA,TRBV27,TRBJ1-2,CASSSRQVANYGYTF,TGTGCCAGCAGTTCCAGACAGGTGGCTAACTATGGCTACACCTTC
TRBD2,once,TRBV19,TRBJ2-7,CASSLAGEQYF,TGTGCCAGTTCCTTAGCGGGAGAGCAGTACTTC
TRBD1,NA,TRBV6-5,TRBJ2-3,CASSLQGAGTDTQYF,TGTGCCAGCAGTCTCCAGGGGGCTGGGACAGATACGCAGTATTTT
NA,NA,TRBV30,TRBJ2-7,CAWSVLGRGEQYF,TGTGCCTGGAGTGTACTGGGCAGGGGCGAGCAGTACTTC
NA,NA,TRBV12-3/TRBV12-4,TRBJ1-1,CASSLGHPEAFF,TGTGCCAGCAGTTTAGGGCATCCTGAAGCTTTCTTT
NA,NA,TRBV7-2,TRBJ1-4,CASSPTATNEKLFF,TGTGCCAGCAGCCCGACAGCAACTAATGAAAAACTGTTTTTT
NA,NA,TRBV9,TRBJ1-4,CASSAPAGGTEKLFF,TGTGCCAGCAGCGCCCCGGCGGGGGGGACTGAAAAACTGTTTTTT
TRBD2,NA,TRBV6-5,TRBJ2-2,CASSYLPGGYTGELFF,TGTGCCAGCAGTTACTTGCCGGGGGGGTACACCGGGGAGCTGTTTTTT
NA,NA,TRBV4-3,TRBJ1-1,CASSHAVVSGTEAFF,TGCGCCAGCAGCCACGCCGTTGTTTCAGGTACTGAAGCTTTCTTT
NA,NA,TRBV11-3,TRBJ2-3,CASSLGMRKTDTQYF,TGTGCCAGCAGCTTAGGTATGAGGAAAACAGATACGCAGTATTTT
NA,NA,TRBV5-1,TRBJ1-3,CASSRETGRGGPGNTIYF,TGCGCCAGCAGCCGAGAAACTGGGCGGGGAGGTCCTGGAAACACCATATATTTT
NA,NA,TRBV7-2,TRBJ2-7,CASLDRLTYEQYF,TGTGCCAGCTTGGACAGATTGACCTACGAGCAGTACTTC
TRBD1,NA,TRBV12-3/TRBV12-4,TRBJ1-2,CASSLRGQVYTF,TGTGCCAGCAGTTTGAGGGGGCAAGTCTACACCTTC
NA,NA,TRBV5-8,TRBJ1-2,CASTPGGANYGYTF,TGTGCCAGCACCCCTGGGGGGGCTAACTATGGCTACACCTTC
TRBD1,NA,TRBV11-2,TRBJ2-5,CASSQLRDRLEGETQYF,TGTGCCAGCAGCCAACTAAGGGACAGGCTGGAGGGGGAGACCCAGTACTTC
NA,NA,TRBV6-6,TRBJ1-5,CASSYMAGREPQHF,TGTGCCAGCAGTTATATGGCAGGGAGGGAGCCCCAGCATTTT
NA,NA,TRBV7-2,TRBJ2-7,CASSLDGGPGYEQYF,TGTGCCAGCAGCTTAGACGGGGGGCCTGGGTACGAGCAGTACTTC
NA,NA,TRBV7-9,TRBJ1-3,CASSLALDSYSGNTIYF,TGTGCCAGCAGCTTAGCGTTGGACAGCTACTCTGGAAACACCATATATTTT
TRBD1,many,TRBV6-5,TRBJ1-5,CASSTGDLQPQHF,TGTGCCAGCAGCACAGGGGATTTGCAGCCCCAGCATTTT
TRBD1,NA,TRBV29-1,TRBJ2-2,CSVALTGTAGELFF,TGCAGCGTCGCCCTGACAGGGACAGCCGGGGAGCTGTTTTTT
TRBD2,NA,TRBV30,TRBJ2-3,CAYGLATDTQYF,TGTGCCTACGGACTAGCAACAGATACGCAGTATTTT
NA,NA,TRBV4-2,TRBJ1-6,CASSQRGSSPLHF,TGTGCCAGCAGCCAACGGGGGTCTTCACCCCTCCACTTT
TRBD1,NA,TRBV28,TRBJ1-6,CASSTRTGGWSPLHF,TGTGCCAGCAGTACCCGGACAGGGGGCTGGTCACCCCTCCACTTT
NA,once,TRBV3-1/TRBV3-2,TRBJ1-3,CASSQERGNTIYF,TGTGCCAGCAGCCAAGAGAGAGGAAACACCATATATTTT
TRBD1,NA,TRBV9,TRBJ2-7,CASRGTDSYEQYF,TGTGCCAGCAGGGGGACAGACTCCTACGAGCAGTACTTC
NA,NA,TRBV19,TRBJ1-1,CASSTGQPNTEAFF,TGTGCCAGTAGTACTGGACAGCCGAACACTGAAGCTTTCTTT
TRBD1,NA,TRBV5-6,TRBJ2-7,CASSPGQGNYEQYF,TGTGCCAGCAGCCCGGGACAGGGGAACTACGAGCAGTACTTC
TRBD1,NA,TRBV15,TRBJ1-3,CATSRDYAGQGGNTIYF,TGTGCCACCAGCAGAGATTATGCGGGACAGGGGGGAAACACCATATATTTT
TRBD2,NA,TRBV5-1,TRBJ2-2,CASSRTSGGANTGELFF,TGCGCCAGCAGCAGGACTAGCGGGGGGGCGAACACCGGGGAGCTGTTTTTT
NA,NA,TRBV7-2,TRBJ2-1,CASSLGIASDEQFF,TGTGCCAGCAGCTTAGGCATCGCTAGCGATGAGCAGTTCTTC
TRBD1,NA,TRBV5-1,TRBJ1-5,CASSLDGQGNQPQHF,TGCGCCAGCAGCTTGGACGGACAGGGAAATCAGCCCCAGCATTTT
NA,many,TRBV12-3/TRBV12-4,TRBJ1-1,CASTSGVNTEAFF,TGTGCCAGCACTTCGGGGGTAAACACTGAAGCTTTCTTT
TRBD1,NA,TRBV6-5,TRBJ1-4,CASRPTRGLSEKLFF,TGTGCCAGCAGACCTACCAGGGGGCTTAGTGAAAAACTGTTTTTT
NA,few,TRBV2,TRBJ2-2,CASTAPGKGNTGELFF,TGTGCCAGCACCGCCCCAGGGAAAGGGAACACCGGGGAGCTGTTTTTT
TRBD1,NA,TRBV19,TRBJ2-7,CASSIVKDRAYEQYF,TGTGCCAGTAGTATCGTGAAGGACAGGGCGTACGAGCAGTACTTC
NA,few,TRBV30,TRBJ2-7,CALCPHSNYEQYF,TGTGCCCTTTGTCCCCACAGTAACTACGAGCAGTACTTC
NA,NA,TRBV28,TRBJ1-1,CASSPARGASTEAFF,TGTGCCAGCAGCCCCGCTCGGGGGGCGTCGACTGAAGCTTTCTTT
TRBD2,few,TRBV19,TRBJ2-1,CASTPSGDNEQFF,TGTGCCAGTACCCCTAGCGGGGACAATGAGCAGTTCTTC
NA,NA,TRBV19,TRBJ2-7,CASSIIEGAYEQYF,TGTGCCAGTAGTATAATAGAGGGCGCCTACGAGCAGTACTTC
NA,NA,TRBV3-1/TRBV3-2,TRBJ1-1,CASSQGGLEAFF,TGTGCCAGCAGCCAAGGGGGACTTGAAGCTTTCTTT
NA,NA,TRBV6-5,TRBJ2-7,CASRKDSRSSYEQYF,TGTGCCAGCAGAAAAGACTCACGAAGCTCCTACGAGCAGTACTTC